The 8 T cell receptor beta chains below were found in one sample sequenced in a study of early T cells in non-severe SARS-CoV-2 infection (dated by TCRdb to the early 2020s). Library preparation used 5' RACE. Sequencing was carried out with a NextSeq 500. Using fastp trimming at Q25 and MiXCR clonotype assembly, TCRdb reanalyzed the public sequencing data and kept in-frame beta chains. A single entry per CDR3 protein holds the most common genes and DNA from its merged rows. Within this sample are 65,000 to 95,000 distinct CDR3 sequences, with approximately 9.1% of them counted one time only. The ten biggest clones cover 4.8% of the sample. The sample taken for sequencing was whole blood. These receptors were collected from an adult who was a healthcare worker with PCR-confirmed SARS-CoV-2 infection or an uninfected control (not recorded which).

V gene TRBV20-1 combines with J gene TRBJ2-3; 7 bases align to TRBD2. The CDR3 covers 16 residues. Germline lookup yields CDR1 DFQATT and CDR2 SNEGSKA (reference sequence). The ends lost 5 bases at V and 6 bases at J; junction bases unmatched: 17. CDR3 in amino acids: CSARPLRGGSPDTQYF. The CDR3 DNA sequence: TGCAGTGCTCGCCCACTTCGAGGCGGGAGCCCGGATACGCAGTATTTT.

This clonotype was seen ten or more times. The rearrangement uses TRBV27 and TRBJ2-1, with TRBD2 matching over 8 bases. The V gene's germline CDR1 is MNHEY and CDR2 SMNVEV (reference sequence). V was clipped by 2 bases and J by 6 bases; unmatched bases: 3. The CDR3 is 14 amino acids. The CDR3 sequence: CASSLGTRGNEQFF. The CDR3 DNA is TGTGCCAGCAGTTTAGGGACTAGGGGCAATGAGCAGTTCTTC.

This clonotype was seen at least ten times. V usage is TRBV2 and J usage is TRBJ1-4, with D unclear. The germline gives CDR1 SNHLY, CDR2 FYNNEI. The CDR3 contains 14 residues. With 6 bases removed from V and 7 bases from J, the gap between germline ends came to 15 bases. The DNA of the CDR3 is TGTGCCAGCAGGCAAAGGCTCTCGGGTGAAAAACTGTTTTTT. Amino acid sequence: CASRQRLSGEKLFF.

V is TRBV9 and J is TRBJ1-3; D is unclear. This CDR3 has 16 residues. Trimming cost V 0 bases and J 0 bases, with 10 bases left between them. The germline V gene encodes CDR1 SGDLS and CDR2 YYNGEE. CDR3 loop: CASSVEMGGSGNTIYF. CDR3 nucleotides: TGTGCCAGCAGCGTAGAGATGGGTGGCTCTGGAAACACCATATATTTT.

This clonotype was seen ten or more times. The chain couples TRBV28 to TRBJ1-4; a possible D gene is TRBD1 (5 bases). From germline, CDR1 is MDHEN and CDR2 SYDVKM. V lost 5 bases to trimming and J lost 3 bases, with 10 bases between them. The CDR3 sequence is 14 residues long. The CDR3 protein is CASSEGRANEKLFF. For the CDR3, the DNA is TGTGCCAGCAGTGAGGGGAGGGCTAATGAAAAACTGTTTTTT.

The CDR3 DNA is TGTGCCAGCAGTGAAGTCGCAGGGGGCACTCAGCCCCAGCATTTT. Protein sequence: CASSEVAGGTQPQHF. The chain joins TRBV6-1 to TRBJ1-5, with TRBD1 matching over 8 bases. The trim removed 1 base at V and 6 bases at J, leaving 5 bases unmatched. This CDR3 region has 15 residues. In germline, CDR1 is MNHNS, CDR2 SASEGT.

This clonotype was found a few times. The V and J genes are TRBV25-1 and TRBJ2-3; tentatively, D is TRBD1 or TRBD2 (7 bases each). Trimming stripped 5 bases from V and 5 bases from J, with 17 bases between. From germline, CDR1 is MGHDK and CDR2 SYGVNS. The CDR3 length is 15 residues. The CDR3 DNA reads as TGTGCCAGCAGTTGGGGGGGACAGACGGGAGATACGCAGTATTTT. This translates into CASSWGGQTGDTQYF.

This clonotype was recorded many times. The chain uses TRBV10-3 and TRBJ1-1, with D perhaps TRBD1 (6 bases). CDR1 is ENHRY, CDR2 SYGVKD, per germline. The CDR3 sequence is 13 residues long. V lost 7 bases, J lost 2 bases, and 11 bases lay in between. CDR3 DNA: TGTGCCATCACTAGGGGGGTTAACACTGAAGCTTTCTTT. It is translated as CAITRGVNTEAFF.